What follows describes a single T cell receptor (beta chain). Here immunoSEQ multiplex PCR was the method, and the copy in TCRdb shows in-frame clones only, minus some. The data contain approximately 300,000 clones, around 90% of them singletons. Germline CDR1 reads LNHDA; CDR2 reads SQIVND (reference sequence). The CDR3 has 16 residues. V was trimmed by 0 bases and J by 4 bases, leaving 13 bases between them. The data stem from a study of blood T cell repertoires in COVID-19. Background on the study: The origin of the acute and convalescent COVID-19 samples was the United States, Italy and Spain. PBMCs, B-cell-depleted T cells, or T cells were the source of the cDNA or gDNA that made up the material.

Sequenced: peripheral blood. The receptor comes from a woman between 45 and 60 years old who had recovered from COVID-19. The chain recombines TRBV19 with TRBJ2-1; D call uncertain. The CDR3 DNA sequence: TGTGCCAGTAGTATAGATTTTGGCGGAACTTACAATGAGCAGTTCTTC. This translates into CASSIDFGGTYNEQFF.